The 32 T cell receptor beta chains below were found in one sample sequenced in a study of blood T cell repertoires in COVID-19. Assay used: immunoSEQ multiplex PCR; TCRdb lists only in-frame clones, some missing. The data hold 200,000 to 250,000 clones, with 85% to 90% observed a single time. The sequenced sample consisted of PBMCs or T cells enriched from blood (not recorded which). The receptors derive from a man aged 45-60 years who had been exposed to COVID-19.

This clone was seen a handful of times. The genes are TRBV9 and TRBJ2-3; D is possibly TRBD1 (6 bases). Per germline, CDR1 SGDLS and CDR2 YYNGEE. The CDR3 is made up of 15 amino acids. V lost 2 bases and J 2 bases, leaving 12 bases between the germline ends. The CDR3 region has the DNA TGTGCCAGCAGCGTTTCAGGGGAAGACACAGATACGCAGTATTTT. It specifies CASSVSGEDTDTQYF. Combining the CDR3 with reference TRBV9 and TRBJ2-3 gives the whole variable domain DSGVTQTPKHLITATGQRVTLRCSPRSGDLSVYWYQQSLDQGLQFLIQYYNGEERAKGNILERFSAQQFPDLHSELNLSSLELGDSALYFCASSVSGEDTDTQYFGPGTRLTVL.

This rearrangement joins TRBV6-6 to TRBJ1-4; TRBD1 matches 8 bases. CDR1 is MNHNY and CDR2 is SVGAGI in the germline V gene (reference sequence). J gave up 2 bases and V 7 bases, and 9 bases lay outside the gene matches. The CDR3 has 16 residues. The DNA for the CDR3 is TGTGCCAGCACCGCGCCAGGGGGCAAGACTAATGAAAAACTGTTTTTT. It codes for CASTAPGGKTNEKLFF.

The rearrangement joins TRBV11-2 to TRBJ1-1, with D uncertain. CDR3 length: 13 amino acids. Trimming took off 0 bases at V and 10 bases at J, with 12 bases between the two ends. The germline V gene encodes CDR1 SGHAT and CDR2 FQNNGV. The CDR3 region has the DNA TGTGCCAGCAGCTTAGATCAGACTCTAGCAGCTTTCTTT. This encodes CASSLDQTLAAFF.

Here the CDR3 reads CAISQAAGENSPLHF. The CDR3 bases are TGTGCCATCAGTCAGGCGGCAGGGGAAAATTCACCCCTCCACTTT. The V gene is TRBV10-3, the J gene TRBJ1-6; possible D gene TRBD1, 6 bases. Trimming took off 5 bases at V and 7 bases at J, with 15 bases between the two ends. The CDR3 runs 15 residues. Germline V gene data show CDR1 as ENHRY and CDR2 as SYGVKD.

This chain joins TRBV7-2 and TRBJ1-4; the D gene is possibly TRBD1 (5 bases). CDR1 is SGHTA, CDR2 FQGNSA, per germline. This CDR3 spans 15 amino acids. Trimming stripped 5 bases from V and 4 bases from J, with 14 bases between. The CDR3 sequence: CASSPLVTVNEKLFF. CDR3 bases: TGTGCCAGCAGCCCCCTGGTGACAGTTAATGAAAAACTGTTTTTT. Filled out from reference TRBV7-2 and TRBJ1-4, the complete variable domain reads GAGVSQSPSNKVTEKGKDVELRCDPISGHTALYWYRQSLGQGLEFLIYFQGNSAPDKSGLPSDRFSAERTGGSVSTLTIQRTQQEDSAVYLCASSPLVTVNEKLFFGSGTQLSVL.

This clone has just a few counts. The gene calls are TRBV10-3 and TRBJ2-5; TRBD1 agrees at 7 bases. The germline V gene has CDR1 ENHRY and CDR2 SYGVKD. This CDR3 is 12 amino acids long. V lost 11 bases and J lost 4; bases outside the gene matches: 7. CDR3 DNA sequence: TGTGCCGTAAGAGACAGGGCAGAGACCCAGTACTTC. It is translated as CAVRDRAETQYF.

The V and J genes are TRBV25-1 and TRBJ2-1; D may be TRBD2 (6 bases). The CDR3 has 16 residues. Trimming removed 1 base from V and 0 bases from J, with 10 bases in between. The germline CDR1 and CDR2 sequences are MGHDK and SYGVNS. The DNA of the CDR3 is TGTGCCAGCAGTGAATTGCGGGGACCCTCCTACAATGAGCAGTTCTTC. It codes for CASSELRGPSYNEQFF.

The CDR3 here is CASSQDGTWGSPLHF. The DNA for the CDR3 is TGTGCCAGCAGCCAAGATGGGACATGGGGTTCACCCCTCCACTTT. This chain joins TRBV4-2 and TRBJ1-6; TRBD1 is a possible D gene (6 bases). The CDR3 is 15 amino acids. Germline V gene sequence: CDR1 LGHNA, CDR2 YNFKEQ. V was shortened by 0 bases and J by 9 bases, with 12 bases between the two germline ends.

This chain uses TRBV5-1 with TRBJ2-5; the match to TRBD2 covers 8 bases. Germline-derived CDR1 and CDR2 are SGHRS and YFSETQ. The CDR3 loop spans 15 amino acids. The V gene end was trimmed by 4 bases and the J gene end by 5 bases; junction bases not matched to a gene: 10. Here the CDR3 DNA reads TGCGCCAGCAGCCCGGCGAGCGGGAGAGGGGAGACCCAGTACTTC. This translates into CASSPASGRGETQYF. Full variable domain (rest looked up from reference TRBV5-1 and TRBJ2-5): KAGVTQTPRYLIKTRGQQVTLSCSPISGHRSVSWYQQTPGQGLQFLFEYFSETQRNKGNFPGRFSGRQFSNSRSEMNVSTLELGDSALYLCASSPASGRGETQYFGPGTRLLVL.

This chain links TRBV2 with TRBJ2-7; tentatively, D is TRBD2 (6 bases). Trimming took 5 bases from V and 0 from J, leaving 11 bases between them. The germline V gene has CDR1 SNHLY and CDR2 FYNNEI. The CDR3 runs to 14 residues. CDR3 nucleotide sequence: TGTGCCAGCAGTCTCCGGACTAACTCCTACGAGCAGTACTTC. The encoded protein is CASSLRTNSYEQYF.

The V call is TRBV5-1, the J call TRBJ2-1; weak D call: TRBD2 (6 bases). Trimming removed 4 bases at V and 5 bases at J, with 13 bases between. This CDR3 is built from 14 residues. Germline loops: CDR1 SGHRS, CDR2 YFSETQ. The CDR3 DNA reads as TGCGCCAGCAGCGCGGGACTGTCTAACAATGAGCAGTTCTTC. Amino acid sequence: CASSAGLSNNEQFF.

V gene TRBV7-2 combines with J gene TRBJ2-5; 10 bases agree with TRBD2. CDR3 length equals 15 residues. Germline V lookup: CDR1 SGHTA, CDR2 FQGNSA. V dropped 6 bases and J dropped 7; count of bases not matched to a gene: 11. Here the CDR3 reads CASRQAGGPPGTQYF. In nucleotides, the CDR3 is TGTGCCAGCAGGCAAGCGGGAGGGCCTCCAGGGACCCAGTACTTC.

The J gene is TRBJ1-2, the V gene TRBV28, with D maybe TRBD1 (6 bases). Germline V lookup: CDR1 MDHEN, CDR2 SYDVKM. With 6 bases removed from V and 3 bases from J, the gap between germline ends came to 17 bases. This CDR3 is built from 15 residues. Here the CDR3 DNA reads TGTGCCAGCAGGCCCGCAGGGGTGAGGTACTATGGCTACACCTTC. Translating it yields CASRPAGVRYYGYTF.

V is TRBV2 and J is TRBJ1-5; D is unresolved. CDR3 size: 12 residues. Trimming removed 6 bases at V and 7 bases at J, with 10 bases between. The germline V gene has CDR1 SNHLY and CDR2 FYNNEI. The CDR3: CASRERGQPQHF. CDR3 bases: TGTGCCAGCAGAGAGCGGGGACAGCCCCAGCATTTT.

The CDR3 region is CATSDPVPSGNTGELFF. DNA of the CDR3: TGTGCCACCAGTGATCCAGTCCCTAGCGGGAACACCGGGGAGCTGTTTTTT. The rearrangement links TRBV24-1 to TRBJ2-2; the match to TRBD2 covers 7 bases. The ends lost 3 bases at V and 1 base at J; junction bases unmatched: 7. Per germline, CDR1 KGHDR and CDR2 SFDVKD. This CDR3 spans 17 amino acids.

The chain joins TRBV5-1 to TRBJ2-3, with TRBD2 identical over 11 bases. The trim removed 3 bases at V and 8 bases at J, leaving 5 bases unmatched. The CDR3 length is 14 residues. From germline, CDR1 is SGHRS and CDR2 YFSETQ. DNA of the CDR3: TGCGCCAGCAGCTGGTCGGGACTAGCGGCTACGCAGTATTTT. It codes for CASSWSGLAATQYF. The variable domain in full, with the rest retrieved from reference TRBV5-1 and TRBJ2-3, is KAGVTQTPRYLIKTRGQQVTLSCSPISGHRSVSWYQQTPGQGLQFLFEYFSETQRNKGNFPGRFSGRQFSNSRSEMNVSTLELGDSALYLCASSWSGLAATQYFGPGTRLTVL.

The chain couples TRBV29-1 to TRBJ1-2, with unresolved D. Germline values: CDR1 SQVTM, CDR2 ANQGSEA. The V and J ends lost 4 bases and 3 bases respectively, with 3 bases between them. The CDR3 totals 10 residues. CDR3 sequence reads: CSVADYGYTF. DNA of the CDR3: TGCAGCGTTGCAGACTATGGCTACACCTTC.

This clone was detected only once. The V and J genes are TRBV15 and TRBJ2-7, with 13 bases identical to TRBD2. J was trimmed by 3 bases and V by 1 base; bases with no gene match: 6. This CDR3 comprises 17 residues. Germline V gives CDR1 LNHNV, CDR2 YYDKDF (reference sequence). The CDR3 coding sequence is TGTGCCACCAGCAGAGGACTAGCGGGGGGCGGGGTCTACGAGCAGTACTTC. Protein product: CATSRGLAGGGVYEQYF.

V is TRBV3-1 (or the pseudogene TRBV3-2) and J is TRBJ2-5, with 10 bases aligning to TRBD2. This CDR3 region has 17 residues. V was clipped by 1 base and J by 5 bases; unmatched bases: 10. CDR1 is LGHDT, CDR2 YNNKEL, per germline (reference sequence). The CDR3 reads CASSQVHSGGTRETQYF. The CDR3 region has the DNA TGTGCCAGCAGCCAAGTACATAGCGGGGGGACCAGGGAGACCCAGTACTTC.

As concerns this clone: The junction departs from germline at one end; a sequencing error may be responsible. J is TRBJ2-5 and V is TRBV7-7; D is possibly TRBD1 (6 bases). Per the germline V gene, CDR1 is SSHAT and CDR2 is FNYEAQ (reference sequence). This CDR3 contains 15 residues. The DNA for the CDR3 is TGTGCTAGCAGCTTCGGAAGACAGGATCAAGAGACCCAGTACTTC. Amino acid sequence: CASSFGRQDQETQYF.

This clone was recorded once. The chain couples TRBV14 to TRBJ2-2; 8 bases align to TRBD2. V shed 4 bases, J shed 7 bases, and the junction held 11 bases outside the gene matches. This CDR3 comprises 16 residues. The V gene's germline CDR1 is SGHDN and CDR2 FVKESK. CDR3 in amino acids: CASSPQRGPAFGELFF. The CDR3 DNA reads as TGTGCCAGCAGCCCGCAGCGGGGGCCCGCGTTCGGGGAGCTGTTTTTT. Drawing the rest from reference TRBV14 and TRBJ2-2, the complete variable domain is EAGVTQFPSHSVIEKGQTVTLRCDPISGHDNLYWYRRVMGKEIKFLLHFVKESKQDESGMPNNRFLAERTGGTYSTLKVQPAELEDSGVYFCASSPQRGPAFGELFFGEGSRLTVL.

In nucleotides, the CDR3 is TGTGCCAGCAGACCCGACAGGGGACGGAACACTGAAGCTTTCTTT. Residues: CASRPDRGRNTEAFF. The chain recombines TRBV28 with TRBJ1-1; 8 bases are shared with TRBD1. This CDR3 spans 15 amino acids. The J segment lost 1 base and the V segment lost 6 bases, leaving 7 bases of the junction unmatched. CDR1 and CDR2 from the germline V gene are MDHEN and SYDVKM.

The chain joins TRBV3-1 (or the pseudogene TRBV3-2) to TRBJ2-5, with TRBD2 matching over 10 bases. This CDR3 is built from 15 residues. J gave up 4 bases and V 2 bases, and 4 bases lay outside the gene matches. Per germline, CDR1 LGHDT and CDR2 YNNKEL (reference sequence). The CDR3 here is CASSQSSGRGETQYF. DNA for the CDR3: TGTGCCAGCAGCCAATCCAGCGGGAGGGGAGAGACCCAGTACTTC.

This clone was seen just once. The chain joins TRBV18 to TRBJ2-2; D gene uncertain. Per germline, CDR1 KGHSH and CDR2 LQKENI. The CDR3 is 15 residues long. The V end was cut by 6 bases, the J end by 0 bases, with 11 bases between. CDR3 DNA sequence: TGTGCCAGCTCGGGCAGCCCAGCGAACACCGGGGAGCTGTTTTTT. It translates to CASSGSPANTGELFF.

This clone was counted a single time. The rearrangement links TRBV5-7 to TRBJ1-1; 7 bases map to TRBD1. TRBV5-7 is identified as an open reading frame with a role that is uncertain. The CDR3 sequence is 18 residues long. Losses at the gene ends were 3 bases for V and 3 bases for J; bases not matched to a gene: 17. The CDR3 coding sequence is TGTGCCAGCAGCTGCCGGGTGCGACAGGGCCCTTTCGACACTGAAGCTTTCTTT. Translation gives CASSCRVRQGPFDTEAFF.

This chain uses TRBV7-3 with TRBJ2-3, with D perhaps TRBD1 (5 bases). This CDR3 comprises 14 residues. Trimming took off 2 bases at V and 4 bases at J, with 10 bases between the two ends. Germline CDR1 reads SGHTA; CDR2 reads FQGTGA. CDR3 sequence reads: CASSLGAIPDTQYF. The DNA of the CDR3 is TGTGCCAGCAGCTTAGGGGCCATCCCAGATACGCAGTATTTT.

This chain uses TRBV15 with TRBJ1-2, with 11 bases lining up with TRBD1. The CDR3 contains 17 residues. From germline, CDR1 is LNHNV and CDR2 YYDKDF (reference sequence). The V and J ends lost 1 base and 7 bases, in that order; junction bases with no gene match: 11. CDR3 nucleotides: TGTGCCACCAGCAGAGTACGTTCTGGACAGGGGGCTTTTGGCTACACCTTC. Translated: CATSRVRSGQGAFGYTF. Combining the CDR3 with reference TRBV15 and TRBJ1-2 gives the whole variable domain DAMVIQNPRYQVTQFGKPVTLSCSQTLNHNVMYWYQQKSSQAPKLLFHYYDKDFNNEADTPDNFQSRRPNTSFCFLDIRSPGLGDTAMYLCATSRVRSGQGAFGYTFGSGTRLTVV.

This chain uses TRBV9 with TRBJ1-1; the match to TRBD1 covers 9 bases. Per germline, CDR1 SGDLS and CDR2 YYNGEE. Trimming at V came to 3 bases and at J to 1 base, leaving 7 bases not matched to a gene. There are 16 residues in the CDR3. The CDR3 protein is CASSATGGEWNTEAFF. The CDR3 coding sequence is TGTGCCAGCAGCGCGACAGGGGGTGAATGGAACACTGAAGCTTTCTTT.

Comment on this clone: Additional DNA sequences in this sample encode the identical CDR3. V and J are TRBV7-3 and TRBJ1-1; TRBD1 is a possible D gene (5 bases). The CDR3 loop spans 13 amino acids. V lost 4 bases to trimming and J lost 1 base, with 7 bases between them. Germline CDR1 and CDR2: SGHTA and FQGTGA. DNA for the CDR3: TGTGCCAGCAGCTCCACAGGGAACACTGAAGCTTTCTTT. Protein sequence: CASSSTGNTEAFF. The variable domain in full, with the rest retrieved from reference TRBV7-3 and TRBJ1-1, is GAGVSQTPSNKVTEKGKYVELRCDPISGHTALYWYRQSLGQGPEFLIYFQGTGAADDSGLPNDRFFAVRPEGSVSTLKIQRTERGDSAVYLCASSSTGNTEAFFGQGTRLTVV.

The chain uses TRBV11-2 and TRBJ1-6; D unclear. The V end lost 1 base, the J end lost 11 bases, and 18 bases lay between the germline ends. Germline V lookup: CDR1 SGHAT, CDR2 FQNNGV. The CDR3 contains 16 residues. The CDR3 nucleotides are TGTGCCAGCAGCTTAGGCCGGGTCGGCCGCGGGACACCCCTCCACTTT. Its translation is CASSLGRVGRGTPLHF.

The chain combines TRBV10-3 with TRBJ1-6; 8 bases align to TRBD1. The germline V gene has CDR1 ENHRY and CDR2 SYGVKD. With V trimmed by 7 bases and J by 7 bases, 9 bases remained unmatched. The CDR3 consists of 15 residues. The CDR3 DNA is TGTGCCATCACCCCGTCGACAGGGGCGAATTCACCCCTCCACTTT. This encodes CAITPSTGANSPLHF.

The rearrangement uses TRBV5-1 and TRBJ1-1; 7 bases align to TRBD1. The CDR3 totals 15 residues. V shed 4 bases and J 0 bases; nucleotides not matched to a gene: 6. Germline V gene lookup returns CDR1 SGHRS and CDR2 YFSETQ. In nucleotides, the CDR3 is TGCGCCAGCAGCGTGACAGGGATCATGAACACTGAAGCTTTCTTT. Translating it yields CASSVTGIMNTEAFF.